What follows are 4 T cell receptor beta chains derived from one specimen sequenced in a study of OX40 agonist ivuxolimab in advanced cancers. Repertoires were generated with immunoSEQ multiplex PCR, while TCRdb's copy carries only in-frame clones and drops some. This table holds fewer than 85,000 clones, approximately 82% found once. The material sequenced was CD4+ or CD8+ T cells sorted from blood, taken in a trial of the OX40 agonist ivuxolimab. These receptors were taken from an adult with an advanced solid tumor such as melanoma, head and neck, liver or kidney cancer.

This clone was seen only once. The chain employs TRBV4-3 and TRBJ1-3; D remains unclear. The CDR3 length is 18 residues. Per germline, CDR1 LGHNA and CDR2 YSLEER. V lost 0 bases to trimming and J lost 0 bases, with 15 bases between them. The CDR3 bases are TGCGCCAGCAGCCAAGACCTAGCTTCGTCCAGCTCTGGAAACACCATATATTTT. It translates to CASSQDLASSSSGNTIYF.

Only a few counts were recorded for this clone. The rearrangement links TRBV4-1 to TRBJ1-1; D not resolved. CDR1 and CDR2 from the germline V gene are MGHRA and YSYEKL. The CDR3 is made up of 13 amino acids. Trimming took off 6 bases at V and 3 bases at J, with 11 bases between the two ends. CDR3 sequence (DNA): TGCGCCAGCAGTTTAAATGGGTACACTGAAGCTTTCTTT. Its translation: CASSLNGYTEAFF.

This sequence joins TRBV5-5 and TRBJ2-1; 7 bases align to TRBD1. Trimming took 4 bases from V and 4 from J; bases not matched to a gene: 14. This CDR3 comprises 17 residues. Germline lookup yields CDR1 SGHKS and CDR2 YYEKEE (reference sequence). The CDR3 DNA reads TGTGCCAGCAGCCCTGGGGCCATGACAGGGTATTACAATGAGCAGTTCTTC. This sequence encodes CASSPGAMTGYYNEQFF.

CDR3 in DNA: TGTGCCAGCAGTTTAAGGTCTCTCTATGGCTACACCTTC. Protein product: CASSLRSLYGYTF. The chain combines TRBV28 with TRBJ1-2, with D unresolved. V lost 2 bases to trimming and J lost 4 bases, with 8 bases between them. The CDR3 runs 13 residues. Germline-derived CDR1 and CDR2 are MDHEN and SYDVKM.